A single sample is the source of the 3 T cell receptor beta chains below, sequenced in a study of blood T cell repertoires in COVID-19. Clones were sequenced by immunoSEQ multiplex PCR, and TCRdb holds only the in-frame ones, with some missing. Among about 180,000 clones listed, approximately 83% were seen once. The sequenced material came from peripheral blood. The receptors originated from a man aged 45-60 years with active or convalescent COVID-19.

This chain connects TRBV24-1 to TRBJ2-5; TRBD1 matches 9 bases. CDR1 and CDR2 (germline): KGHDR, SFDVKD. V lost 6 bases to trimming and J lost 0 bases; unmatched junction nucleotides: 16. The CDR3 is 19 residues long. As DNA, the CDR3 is TGTGCCACCAGTATAGTCCCGGGACAGGGAAGCGGGGACCAAGAGACCCAGTACTTC. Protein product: CATSIVPGQGSGDQETQYF.

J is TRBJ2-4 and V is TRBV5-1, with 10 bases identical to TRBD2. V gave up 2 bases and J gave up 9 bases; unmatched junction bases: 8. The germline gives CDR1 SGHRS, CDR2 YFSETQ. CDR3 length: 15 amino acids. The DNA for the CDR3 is TGCGCCAGCAGCTTCGACTTAGCGGGAGGTTCCATTCAGTACTTC. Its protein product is CASSFDLAGGSIQYF.

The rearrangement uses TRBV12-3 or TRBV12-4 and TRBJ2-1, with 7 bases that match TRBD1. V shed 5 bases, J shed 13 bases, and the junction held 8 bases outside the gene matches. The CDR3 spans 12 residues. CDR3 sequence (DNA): TGTGCCAGCAGTCTCCGACAGGGATCACAGTTCTTC. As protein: CASSLRQGSQFF.